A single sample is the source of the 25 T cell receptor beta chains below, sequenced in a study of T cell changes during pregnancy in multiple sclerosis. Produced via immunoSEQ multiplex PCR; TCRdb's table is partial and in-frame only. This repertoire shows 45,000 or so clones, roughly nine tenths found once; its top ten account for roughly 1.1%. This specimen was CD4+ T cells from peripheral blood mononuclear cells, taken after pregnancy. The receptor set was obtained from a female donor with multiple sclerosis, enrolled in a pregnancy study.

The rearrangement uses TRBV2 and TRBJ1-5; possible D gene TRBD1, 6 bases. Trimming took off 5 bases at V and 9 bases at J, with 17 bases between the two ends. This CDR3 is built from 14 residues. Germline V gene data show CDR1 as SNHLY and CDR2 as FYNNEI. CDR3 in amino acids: CASSTGRGRGPQHF. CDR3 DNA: TGTGCCAGCAGTACAGGGCGAGGGAGGGGGCCCCAGCATTTT.

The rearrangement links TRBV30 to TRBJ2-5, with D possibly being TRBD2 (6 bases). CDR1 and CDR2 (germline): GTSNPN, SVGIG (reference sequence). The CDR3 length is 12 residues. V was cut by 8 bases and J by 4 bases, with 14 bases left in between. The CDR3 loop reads CAVKRGGETQYF. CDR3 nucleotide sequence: TGTGCCGTAAAAAGGGGAGGAGAGACCCAGTACTTC. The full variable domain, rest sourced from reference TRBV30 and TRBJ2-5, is SQTIHQWPATLVQPVGSPLSLECTVEGTSNPNLYWYRQAAGRGLQLLFYSVGIGQISSEVPQNLSASRPQDRQFILSSKKLLLSDSGFYLCAVKRGGETQYFGPGTRLLVL.

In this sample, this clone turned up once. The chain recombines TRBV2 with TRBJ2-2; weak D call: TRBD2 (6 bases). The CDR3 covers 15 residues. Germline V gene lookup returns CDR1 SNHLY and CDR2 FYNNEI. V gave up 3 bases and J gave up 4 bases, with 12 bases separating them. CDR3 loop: CASSDSRGATGELFF. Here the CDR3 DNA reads TGTGCCAGCAGTGATTCACGCGGGGCCACCGGGGAGCTGTTTTTT.

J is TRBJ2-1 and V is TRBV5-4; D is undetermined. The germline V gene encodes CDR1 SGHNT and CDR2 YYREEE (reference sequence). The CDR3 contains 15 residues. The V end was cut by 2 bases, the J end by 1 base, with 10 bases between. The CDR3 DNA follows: TGTGCCAGCAGCTTTAGTACCGGGTCCTACAATGAGCAGTTCTTC. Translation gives CASSFSTGSYNEQFF.

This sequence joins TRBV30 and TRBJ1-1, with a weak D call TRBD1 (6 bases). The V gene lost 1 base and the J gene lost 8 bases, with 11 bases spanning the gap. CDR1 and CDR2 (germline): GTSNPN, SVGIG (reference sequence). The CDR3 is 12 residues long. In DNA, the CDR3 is TGTGCCTGGAGTGCGGGGGGCTTGGAAGCTTTCTTT. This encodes CAWSAGGLEAFF.

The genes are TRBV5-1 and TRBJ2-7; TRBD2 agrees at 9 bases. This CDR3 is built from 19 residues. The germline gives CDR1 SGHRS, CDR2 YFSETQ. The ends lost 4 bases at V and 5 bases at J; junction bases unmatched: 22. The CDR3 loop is CASSAGGVAGVAWGNEQYF. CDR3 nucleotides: TGCGCCAGCAGCGCGGGGGGGGTAGCGGGAGTGGCCTGGGGAAACGAGCAGTACTTC. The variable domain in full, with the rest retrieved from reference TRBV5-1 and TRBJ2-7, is KAGVTQTPRYLIKTRGQQVTLSCSPISGHRSVSWYQQTPGQGLQFLFEYFSETQRNKGNFPGRFSGRQFSNSRSEMNVSTLELGDSALYLCASSAGGVAGVAWGNEQYFGPGTRLTVT.

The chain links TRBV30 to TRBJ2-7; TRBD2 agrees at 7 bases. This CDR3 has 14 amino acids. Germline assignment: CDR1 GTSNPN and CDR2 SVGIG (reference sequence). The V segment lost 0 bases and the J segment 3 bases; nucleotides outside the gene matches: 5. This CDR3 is CAWSVPGGLYEQYF. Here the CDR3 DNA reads TGTGCCTGGAGTGTACCGGGAGGACTCTACGAGCAGTACTTC.

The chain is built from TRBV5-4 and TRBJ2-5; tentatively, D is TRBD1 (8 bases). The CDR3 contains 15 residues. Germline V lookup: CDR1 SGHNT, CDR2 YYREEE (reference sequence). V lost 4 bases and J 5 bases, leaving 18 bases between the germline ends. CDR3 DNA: TGTGCCAGCAGCCTAACAGGGGGAGGGATGGAGACCCAGTACTTC. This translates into CASSLTGGGMETQYF.

In DNA, the CDR3 is TGTGCCAGCAGCTTAAGAGAGGGAGATACGCAGTATTTT. Protein product: CASSLREGDTQYF. V is TRBV7-3 and J is TRBJ2-3; the D gene is possibly TRBD2 (5 bases). Between the trimmed V and J ends, which lost 1 base and 5 bases, there was a span of 7 bases. Germline V gene lookup returns CDR1 SGHTA and CDR2 FQGTGA. The CDR3 totals 13 residues.

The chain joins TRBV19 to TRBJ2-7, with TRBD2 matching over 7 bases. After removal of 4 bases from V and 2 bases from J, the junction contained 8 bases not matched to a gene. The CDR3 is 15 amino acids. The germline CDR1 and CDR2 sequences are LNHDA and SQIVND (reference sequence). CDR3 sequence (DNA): TGTGCCAGTAGTAACGGACTAGATGTCACCTACGAGCAGTACTTC. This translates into CASSNGLDVTYEQYF. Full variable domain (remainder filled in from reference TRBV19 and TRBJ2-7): DGGITQSPKYLFRKEGQNVTLSCEQNLNHDAMYWYRQDPGQGLRLIYYSQIVNDFQKGDIAEGYSVSREKKESFPLTVTSAQKNPTAFYLCASSNGLDVTYEQYFGPGTRLTVT.

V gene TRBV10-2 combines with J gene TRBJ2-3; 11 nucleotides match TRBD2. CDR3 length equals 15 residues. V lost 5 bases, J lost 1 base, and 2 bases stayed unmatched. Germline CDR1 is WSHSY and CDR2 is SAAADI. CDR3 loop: CASSPGLAGTDTQYF. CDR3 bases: TGCGCCAGCAGTCCGGGACTAGCGGGCACAGATACGCAGTATTTT.

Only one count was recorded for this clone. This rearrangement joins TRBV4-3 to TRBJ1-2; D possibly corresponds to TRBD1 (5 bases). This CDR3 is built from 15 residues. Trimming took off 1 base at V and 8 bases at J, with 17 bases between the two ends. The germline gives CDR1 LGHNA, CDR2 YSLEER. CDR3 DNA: TGCGCCAGCAGCCAAGGGAACCCAGGGATGGGAGGCTACACCTTC. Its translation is CASSQGNPGMGGYTF.

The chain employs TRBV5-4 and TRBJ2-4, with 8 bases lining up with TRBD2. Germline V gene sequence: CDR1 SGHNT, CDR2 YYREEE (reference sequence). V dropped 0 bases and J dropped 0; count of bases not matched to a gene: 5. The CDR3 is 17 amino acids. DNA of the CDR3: TGTGCCAGCAGCTTGGCTGGGCTAGCGGGAGCCAAAAACATTCAGTACTTC. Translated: CASSLAGLAGAKNIQYF.

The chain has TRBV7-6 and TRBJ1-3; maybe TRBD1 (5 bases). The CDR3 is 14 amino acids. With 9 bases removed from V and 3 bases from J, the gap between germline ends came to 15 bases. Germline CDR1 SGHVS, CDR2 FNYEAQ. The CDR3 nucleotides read TGTGCCAGTACCGGGACGGGACTTGGAAACACCATATATTTT. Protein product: CASTGTGLGNTIYF.

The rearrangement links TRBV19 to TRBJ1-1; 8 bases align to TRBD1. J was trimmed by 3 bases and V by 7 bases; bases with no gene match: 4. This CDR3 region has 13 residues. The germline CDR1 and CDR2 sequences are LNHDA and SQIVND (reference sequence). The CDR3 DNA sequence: TGTGCCAGTACGGACAGGGTTGACACTGAAGCTTTCTTT. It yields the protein CASTDRVDTEAFF.

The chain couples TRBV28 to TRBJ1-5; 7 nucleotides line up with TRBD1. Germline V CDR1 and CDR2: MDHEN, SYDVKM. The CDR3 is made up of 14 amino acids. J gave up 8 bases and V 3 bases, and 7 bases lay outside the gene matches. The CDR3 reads CASSLWTGPKPQHF. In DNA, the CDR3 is TGTGCCAGCAGTTTGTGGACAGGTCCGAAGCCCCAGCATTTT. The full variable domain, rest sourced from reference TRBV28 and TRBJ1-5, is DVKVTQSSRYLVKRTGEKVFLECVQDMDHENMFWYRQDPGLGLRLIYFSYDVKMKEKGDIPEGYSVSREKKERFSLILESASTNQTSMYLCASSLWTGPKPQHFGDGTRLSIL.

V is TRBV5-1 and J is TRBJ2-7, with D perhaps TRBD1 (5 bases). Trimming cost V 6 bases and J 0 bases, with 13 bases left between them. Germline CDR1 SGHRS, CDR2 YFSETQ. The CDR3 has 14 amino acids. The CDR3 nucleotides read TGCGCCAGCACCATGGGGCGAAGCTCCTACGAGCAGTACTTC. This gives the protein CASTMGRSSYEQYF.

The CDR3 nucleotides are TGTGCCAGCAGACAACAGGGGGCATGGACTGAAGCTTTCTTT. It is translated as CASRQQGAWTEAFF. The gene calls are TRBV28 and TRBJ1-1; 9 bases are a match to TRBD1. The CDR3 spans 14 residues. Germline V gene lookup returns CDR1 MDHEN and CDR2 SYDVKM. V gave up 6 bases and J gave up 5 bases; unmatched junction bases: 7.

DNA for the CDR3: TGCGCCAGCAGCCAAGATCTTCCCCGGGGAAACACCATATATTTT. Encoded protein: CASSQDLPRGNTIYF. The chain employs TRBV4-1 and TRBJ1-3; D call uncertain. The germline CDR1 and CDR2 sequences are MGHRA and YSYEKL. V lost 0 bases and J 4 bases, leaving 10 bases between the germline ends. The CDR3 spans 15 residues.

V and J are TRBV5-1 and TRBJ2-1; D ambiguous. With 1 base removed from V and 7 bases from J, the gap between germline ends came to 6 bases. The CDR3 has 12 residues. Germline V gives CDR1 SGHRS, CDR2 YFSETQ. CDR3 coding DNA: TGCGCCAGCAGCTTGACTGAGAATGAGCAGTTCTTC. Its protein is CASSLTENEQFF.

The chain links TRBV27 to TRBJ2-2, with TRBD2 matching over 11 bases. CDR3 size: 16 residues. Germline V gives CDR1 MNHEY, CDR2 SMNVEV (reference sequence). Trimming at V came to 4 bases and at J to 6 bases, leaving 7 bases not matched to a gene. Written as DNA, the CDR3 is TGTGCCAGCAGTTCCTCCCGACTAGCGGGGCCCGGGGAGCTGTTTTTT. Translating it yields CASSSSRLAGPGELFF.

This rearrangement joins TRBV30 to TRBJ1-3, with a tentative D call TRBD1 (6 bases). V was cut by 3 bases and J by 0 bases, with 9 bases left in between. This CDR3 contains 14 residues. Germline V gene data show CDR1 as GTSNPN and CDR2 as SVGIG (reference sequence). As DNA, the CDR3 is TGTGCCTGGAGCCTAGGGGGCTCTGGAAACACCATATATTTT. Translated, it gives CAWSLGGSGNTIYF.

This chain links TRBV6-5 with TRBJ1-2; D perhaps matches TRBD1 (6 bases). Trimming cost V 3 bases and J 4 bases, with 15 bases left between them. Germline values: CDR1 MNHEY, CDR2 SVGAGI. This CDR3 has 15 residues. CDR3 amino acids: CASSYNRESSYGYTF. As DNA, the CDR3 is TGTGCCAGCAGTTATAACAGGGAGTCGAGCTATGGCTACACCTTC.

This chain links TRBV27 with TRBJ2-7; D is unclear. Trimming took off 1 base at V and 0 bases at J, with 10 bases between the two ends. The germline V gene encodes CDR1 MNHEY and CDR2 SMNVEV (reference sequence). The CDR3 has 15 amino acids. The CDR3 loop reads CASSLLQKSSYEQYF. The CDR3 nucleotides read TGTGCCAGCAGTTTATTACAGAAGAGCTCCTACGAGCAGTACTTC.

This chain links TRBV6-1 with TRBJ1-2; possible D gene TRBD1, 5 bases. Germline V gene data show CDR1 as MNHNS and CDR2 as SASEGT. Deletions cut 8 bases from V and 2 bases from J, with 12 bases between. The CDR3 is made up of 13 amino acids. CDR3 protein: CASRGSGNYGYTF. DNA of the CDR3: TGTGCCAGCCGTGGGTCAGGGAACTATGGCTACACCTTC.